Listed here are 6 T cell receptor beta chains from one sample, sequenced in a study of T cell repertoires in cytomegalovirus infection. These receptors' antigens are unknown. One entry per CDR3 protein, called by TCRdb with MiXCR from the reads. The profile shows approximately 470,000 distinct CDR3 sequences, roughly 43% of them singletons. The specimen comprised cultured PBMCs, sampled from culture after CMV antigen stimulation. Receptor source: a human donor in good health (CMV status not recorded). Some clones in this sample may be carry-over from other donors' samples.

The V and J genes are TRBV7-9 and TRBJ1-2, with 9 bases identical to TRBD1. V dropped 5 bases and J dropped 4; count of bases not matched to a gene: 14. The CDR3 sequence is 17 residues long. Germline V gives CDR1 SEHNR, CDR2 FQNEAQ (reference sequence). The CDR3 sequence is CASSEPGQGSLAYGYTF. CDR3 nucleotide sequence: TGTGCCAGCAGCGAACCGGGACAGGGATCGTTGGCCTATGGCTACACCTTC.

V usage is TRBV5-3 and J usage is TRBJ2-3; no definite D call. TRBV5-3 is noted as an ORF with a role that remains uncertain. This CDR3 spans 15 amino acids. The V end was cut by 8 bases, the J end by 2 bases, with 18 bases between. Here the CDR3 reads CASSQPSATTDTQYF. The CDR3 DNA reads TGTGCCAGCAGCCAACCCTCGGCCACCACAGATACGCAGTATTTT.

This clonotype came up a few times. V usage is TRBV7-2 and J usage is TRBJ2-1, with D hard to call. The V end lost 4 bases, the J end lost 9 bases, and 19 bases lay between the germline ends. The CDR3 is 15 residues long. Germline V gene data show CDR1 as SGHTA and CDR2 as FQGNSA. The CDR3 bases are TGTGCCAGCAGCTCCGGGCCTACCTTACCGGGTGAGCAGTTCTTC. It codes for CASSSGPTLPGEQFF. The full variable domain, in which reference TRBV7-2 and TRBJ2-1 provide the parts outside the CDR3, is GAGVSQSPSNKVTEKGKDVELRCDPISGHTALYWYRQSLGQGLEFLIYFQGNSAPDKSGLPSDRFSAERTGGSVSTLTIQRTQQEDSAVYLCASSSGPTLPGEQFFGPGTRLTVL.

The chain uses TRBV12-3 or TRBV12-4 and TRBJ2-1, with TRBD1 identical over 7 bases. Trimming at V came to 7 bases and at J to 5 bases, leaving 11 bases not matched to a gene. The CDR3 extends over 15 amino acids. The CDR3 DNA is TGTGCCAGCACCCAGACAGGGAAGGCAGACAATGAGCAGTTCTTC. Translating it yields CASTQTGKADNEQFF.

The chain is built from TRBV10-3 and TRBJ2-1; 10 bases line up with TRBD2. The CDR3 extends over 13 amino acids. CDR1 is ENHRY and CDR2 is SYGVKD in the germline V gene. V shed 4 bases, J shed 8 bases, and the junction held 2 bases outside the gene matches. CDR3 protein: CAISGGTSDEQFF. The CDR3 DNA reads as TGTGCCATCAGTGGGGGGACTAGCGATGAGCAGTTCTTC.

This chain links TRBV14 with TRBJ2-7, with 8 bases aligning to TRBD2. J gave up 9 bases and V 0 bases, and 7 bases lay outside the gene matches. This CDR3 region has 14 residues. Germline CDR1 reads SGHDN; CDR2 reads FVKESK. The chain's CDR3 is CASSQDRTSGGQYF. The CDR3 bases are TGTGCCAGCAGCCAAGATCGAACTAGCGGCGGGCAGTACTTC.